The table lists the clone carrying this T cell receptor (beta chain) with a few counts. Original processing methods: From reference gene primer amplification, estimates of nucleated cell counts were derived. Repertoires were generated with immunoSEQ multiplex PCR, while TCRdb's copy carries only in-frame clones and drops some. V, J and clone size reflect that table, while D and trimming were determined from the DNA. The table records approximately 100,000 clones, about 79% of them present only once. This entry is derived from a study of blood T cell repertoires in COVID-19. Study context: Italy, Spain and the United States were the sources of the convalescent and acute COVID-19 samples. Sources were T cells, B-cell-depleted T cells, or PBMCs; the material itself was cDNA or gDNA.

V was pared by 5 bases and J by 2 bases, with 15 bases between. The CDR3 contains 15 residues. Looked up from germline, CDR1 is MDHEN and CDR2 is SYDVKM. This sequence originates from a woman older than 75 with active or convalescent COVID-19. V is TRBV28 and J is TRBJ2-5; TRBD1 might be the D (5 bases). Material for sequencing was peripheral blood. The CDR3: CASSGAGTTQETQYF. DNA for the CDR3: TGTGCCAGCAGTGGGGCAGGAACAACTCAAGAGACCCAGTACTTC.